Described below is a single T cell receptor beta chain sequence and its context. V was cut by 4 bases and J by 1 base, with 7 bases left in between. This CDR3 has 14 amino acids. Germline V gene data show CDR1 as MNHEY and CDR2 as SMNVEV (reference sequence). Produced via immunoSEQ multiplex PCR; TCRdb's table is partial and in-frame only. The sample holds around 360,000 clones; roughly 86% are singletons and the top ten take roughly 2%. The sample comes from a study of blood T cell repertoires in COVID-19. Cohort allocation depended upon clinical history that participants reported. This rearrangement joins TRBV27 to TRBJ1-4, with a tentative D call TRBD1 (6 bases). The sequence was obtained from a man between 40 and 49 years old in a cohort exposed to, infected with or recovered from COVID-19 (not recorded which). Sequences were obtained from PBMCs or T cells enriched from blood (not recorded which). The CDR3 loop is CASSSRGTNEKLFF. The CDR3 DNA sequence: TGTGCCAGCAGTTCCAGGGGAACTAATGAAAAACTGTTTTTT.